This T cell receptor beta chain was recovered during a study of cytomegalovirus exposure and HLA in healthy donors. The PCR used 60 Vbeta and 13 Jbeta primers. Assay: immunoSEQ multiplex PCR; the TCRdb copy retains only in-frame clones and omits some. The data show about 160,000 clones, over 75% seen once. J lost 5 bases, V lost 7 bases, and 11 bases had no gene match. Germline V gene data show CDR1 as MNHEY and CDR2 as SMNVEV (reference sequence). CDR3 length equals 15 residues. Source material: PBMCs. This clonotype originated in a woman aged 30 to 39 in good health and CMV-seronegative. The rearrangement links TRBV27 to TRBJ2-1; the match to TRBD2 covers 7 bases. CDR3 loop: CASMSLRGRNNEQFF. In DNA form, the CDR3 reads TGTGCCAGCATGTCTCTCCGCGGGAGAAACAATGAGCAGTTCTTC.